The sequence of this TCR beta chain was determined in a study of cytomegalovirus exposure and HLA in healthy donors. In the study overall: The approximately 110 validation repertoires, a later analysis reported, used the same platform as the 666 first-cohort repertoires.

With respect to this clone: Its antigen remains unidentified.

Using immunoSEQ multiplex PCR, the repertoire was profiled, and TCRdb retains in-frame clones only, with some absent. The data show 100,000 to 150,000 clones, with around 94% seen just once and over 1% held by the top ten. The length of the CDR3 is 15 residues. Trimming cost V 5 bases and J 6 bases; bases outside gene matches: 7. CDR1 SEHNR and CDR2 FQNEAQ come from the germline V gene (reference sequence). These donors were members of the approximately 110-subject validation cohort, a group separate from the roughly 670-subject first cohort. Study-level points and caveats: The classifier was said to identify cytomegalovirus status with high specificity and sensitivity.

The chain couples TRBV7-9 to TRBJ2-2, with 9 bases lining up with TRBD2. The receptor's source is a woman younger than 30 in good health and CMV-seronegative. The sample taken for sequencing was PBMCs. CDR3 loop: CASSPRRGRAGELFF. DNA of the CDR3: TGTGCCAGCAGCCCCAGGCGCGGGAGGGCCGGGGAGCTGTTTTTT.